Given below is one T cell receptor beta chain in context. The CDR3 extends over 14 amino acids. Per the germline V gene, CDR1 is SEHNR and CDR2 is FQNEAQ (reference sequence). Trimming took off 2 bases at V and 0 bases at J, with 8 bases between the two ends. This entry comes from a study of shared clonotypes between healthy human individuals. Looking at the study overall: Contributing individuals were two females and three males aged 18 to 49. CD4 naive and memory got three plates each, CD8 naive two, CD8 memory one.

For every subset, genomic DNA was evenly distributed across several immunoSEQ plates. Under the authors' procedure: Junction-only immunoSEQ data arrived without quality scores, meaning filtering differed. Libraries were prepared by immunoSEQ multiplex PCR; TCRdb keeps only in-frame clonotypes and omits some of them. V and J calls and clone size are those listed in that table; D and trimming were worked out from the DNA. The data contain about 2.4 million clones, roughly 93% of them singletons. Sequencing used naive CD4+ T cells from PBMCs. As to subset: CD45RA+ positively selected. The TCR comes from a man aged 18 to 30 in good health. Some clones in this sample may be carry-over from other donors' samples. This chain joins TRBV7-9 and TRBJ2-7; a possible D gene is TRBD1 (5 bases). The CDR3 DNA reads TGTGCCAGCAGCTTAATGGGGCCCTCCTACGAGCAGTACTTC. It translates to CASSLMGPSYEQYF.